The rows below give T cell receptor beta chains drawn from one sample of a study of regulatory T cells in long-lasting Graves disease. Each CDR3 protein gets one entry after TCRdb re-called the multiplex PCR reads with MiXCR. This sample has some 440,000 distinct CDR3 sequences, with less than 25% found just once. Sequenced here: peripheral blood mononuclear cells (PBMCs), sampled when the disease was refractory, from a patient treated with antithyroid drugs. The receptors originated from a female donor with Graves disease. Each CDR3 is given with its conserved first and last residue. Fields, in order: clone size, D gene, V gene, J gene, CDR3 protein, CDR3 DNA. The D gene is left open where the match is weak. Part of the rows lack a size; the others show once, few, many or a class for expanded clones.

few	NA	TRBV6-2/TRBV6-3	TRBJ1-5	CASSRDEKQPQHF	TGTGCCAGCAGCCGCGACGAAAAGCAGCCCCAGCATTTT
NA	NA	TRBV20-1	TRBJ2-5	CSARHRVYGTQYF	TGCAGTGCTAGACACAGGGTATATGGGACCCAGTACTTC
NA	TRBD1	TRBV7-9	TRBJ1-2	CASSSGQGIRNYGYTF	TGTGCCAGCAGCTCCGGACAGGGGATAAGAAACTATGGCTACACCTTC
many	NA	TRBV3-1	TRBJ1-4	CASSQEVDEKLFF	TGTGCCAGCAGCCAAGAAGTAGATGAAAAACTGTTTTTT
many	TRBD2	TRBV28	TRBJ2-7	CASSLYLADEQYF	TGTGCCAGCAGTTTATATCTAGCGGACGAGCAGTACTTC
many	TRBD2	TRBV2	TRBJ2-2	CASLAGENTGELFF	TGTGCCAGCTTAGCGGGAGAAAACACCGGGGAGCTGTTTTTT
many	TRBD1	TRBV12-3/TRBV12-4	TRBJ2-7	CASSLTGNHEQYF	TGTGCCAGCAGTCTGACAGGGAACCACGAGCAGTACTTC
many	TRBD1	TRBV27	TRBJ1-2	CASSLSQGDYGYTF	TGTGCCAGCAGTTTATCACAGGGGGACTATGGCTACACCTTC
many	NA	TRBV11-2	TRBJ1-1	CASSAQQGRNTEAFF	TGTGCCAGCAGCGCGCAACAGGGTCGGAACACTGAAGCTTTCTTT
NA	TRBD1	TRBV19	TRBJ1-5	CASSSRQGANNQPQHF	TGTGCCAGTAGTAGTAGACAGGGGGCAAACAATCAGCCCCAGCATTTT
NA	TRBD2	TRBV6-5	TRBJ2-7	CASSYVVAGASEQYF	TGTGCCAGCAGTTATGTAGTAGCGGGAGCTTCCGAGCAGTACTTC
many	TRBD2	TRBV28	TRBJ2-4	CASNSAGTAKNIQYF	TGTGCCAGCAATTCAGCGGGGACTGCCAAAAACATTCAGTACTTC
NA	NA	TRBV7-2	TRBJ2-7	CASSPAVGYEQYF	TGTGCCAGCAGCCCCGCCGTAGGGTACGAGCAGTACTTC
many	TRBD2	TRBV13	TRBJ2-2	CASSPGTTPGELFF	TGTGCCAGCAGCCCCGGGACTACTCCCGGGGAGCTGTTTTTT
many	TRBD2	TRBV2	TRBJ2-7	CASILGLAGYEQYF	TGTGCCAGCATCTTAGGACTAGCGGGATACGAGCAGTACTTC
NA	NA	TRBV6-2/TRBV6-3	TRBJ2-1	CASSYLSGINEQFF	TGTGCCAGCAGTTACCTATCAGGGATCAATGAGCAGTTCTTC
NA	NA	TRBV12-3/TRBV12-4	TRBJ2-7	CASSFNSPYEQYF	TGTGCCAGCAGTTTTAACAGCCCCTACGAGCAGTACTTC
NA	TRBD1	TRBV6-8	TRBJ1-1	CASVTGGHTEAFF	TGTGCCAGTGTGACAGGGGGCCACACTGAAGCTTTCTTT
many	NA	TRBV2	TRBJ1-2	CASGRTDGYTF	TGTGCCAGCGGCCGTACGGATGGCTACACCTTC
NA	NA	TRBV7-2	TRBJ1-6	CASSLEWASNSPLHF	TGTGCCAGCAGCTTAGAGTGGGCGTCAAATTCACCCCTCCACTTT
NA	NA	TRBV7-9	TRBJ1-1	CASSLISGIGTEAFF	TGTGCCAGCAGCTTAATCTCCGGGATCGGCACTGAAGCTTTCTTT
many	TRBD2	TRBV29-1	TRBJ2-2	CSVGRREGLGTGELFF	TGCAGCGTTGGGAGGCGGGAGGGCCTAGGGACCGGGGAGCTGTTTTTT
many	NA	TRBV28	TRBJ2-7	CAISGIPNSYEQYF	TGTGCCATCTCAGGGATTCCCAACTCCTACGAGCAGTACTTC
many	TRBD1	TRBV7-8	TRBJ1-1	CASSSDRGRAEAFF	TGTGCCAGCAGTTCCGACAGGGGAAGGGCTGAAGCTTTCTTT
few	NA	TRBV20-1	TRBJ2-5	CSARDPSGQETQYF	TGCAGTGCTAGAGATCCCAGCGGACAAGAGACCCAGTACTTC
NA	NA	TRBV6-2/TRBV6-3	TRBJ1-1	CASSYWQGLGVTEAFF	TGTGCCAGCAGTTACTGGCAGGGCCTCGGGGTCACTGAAGCTTTCTTT
NA	TRBD2	TRBV7-8	TRBJ2-1	CASSLGLAGNPRGEQFF	TGTGCCAGCAGCCTCGGACTAGCGGGGAACCCAAGGGGTGAGCAGTTCTTC
NA	TRBD2	TRBV5-4	TRBJ2-5	CASSDGLAGMETQYF	TGTGCCAGCAGCGACGGACTAGCGGGAATGGAGACCCAGTACTTC
few	NA	TRBV20-1	TRBJ1-2	CSAKQGDYGYTF	TGCAGTGCTAAACAGGGAGACTATGGCTACACCTTC
few	NA	TRBV6-5	TRBJ2-7	CASSYIPDWYYEQYF	TGTGCCAGCAGTTATATACCCGATTGGTACTACGAGCAGTACTTC
many	TRBD2	TRBV27	TRBJ2-5	CASSTTSGTTLETQYF	TGTGCCAGCAGTACCACTAGCGGGACGACCCTAGAGACCCAGTACTTC
NA	TRBD1	TRBV3-1	TRBJ2-7	CASSLPDRGPYEQYF	TGTGCCAGCAGCCTTCCCGACAGGGGTCCCTACGAGCAGTACTTC
NA	NA	TRBV3-1	TRBJ2-7	CASSTGLLGAYEQYF	TGTGCCAGCAGCACAGGACTTCTGGGGGCCTACGAGCAGTACTTC
NA	TRBD2	TRBV20-1	TRBJ2-5	CSARFRETSGRTMRTQYF	TGCAGTGCTAGGTTCCGAGAGACTAGCGGGAGGACTATGAGGACCCAGTACTTC
NA	NA	TRBV4-2	TRBJ1-3	CASSQDRGRGSGNTIYF	TGTGCCAGCAGCCAAGATCGGGGCAGAGGCTCTGGAAACACCATATATTTT
NA	NA	TRBV6-5	TRBJ1-2	CASSYANRDGYTF	TGTGCCAGCAGTTACGCTAACAGGGATGGCTACACCTTC
few	NA	TRBV30	TRBJ1-3	CAWSVKDTIYF	TGTGCCTGGAGTGTAAAGGACACCATATATTTT
NA	NA	TRBV7-3	TRBJ1-1	CASSRSDGGIAFF	TGTGCCAGCAGCCGCTCCGACGGGGGAATAGCTTTCTTT
NA	TRBD2	TRBV5-8	TRBJ2-7	CASSFDKAGGLAYSSYEQYF	TGTGCCAGCAGCTTTGACAAGGCAGGGGGACTAGCGTACTCCTCCTACGAGCAGTACTTC
many	TRBD1	TRBV28	TRBJ2-7	CASSPRQGQSYEQYF	TGTGCCAGCTCCCCAAGACAGGGACAAAGCTACGAGCAGTACTTC
many	TRBD2	TRBV27	TRBJ2-5	CASSSLILAGRETQYF	TGTGCCAGCAGTTCGCTTATCCTAGCGGGTCGAGAGACCCAGTACTTC
NA	TRBD1	TRBV28	TRBJ2-1	CASSLTGFDNEQFF	TGTGCCAGCAGTTTGACAGGGTTCGACAATGAGCAGTTCTTC
NA	NA	TRBV19	TRBJ1-4	CASSTSRDQRGMFF	TGTGCCAGTAGTACCTCCCGGGACCAGCGGGGTATGTTTTTT
NA	TRBD2	TRBV29-1	TRBJ2-5	CSVGLAGAPGETKYF	TGCAGCGTTGGGCTAGCGGGAGCCCCGGGGGAGACCAAGTACTTC
few	TRBD1	TRBV9	TRBJ2-2	CASSGSATGTGGGELFF	TGTGCCAGCAGCGGGTCAGCAACCGGGACAGGGGGCGGAGAGCTGTTTTTT
NA	NA	TRBV6-2/TRBV6-3	TRBJ2-7	CASSYGFHEQYF	TGTGCCAGCAGTTACGGCTTCCACGAGCAGTACTTC
few	NA	TRBV7-9	TRBJ1-1	CASSLEGGLDTEAFF	TGTGCCAGCAGCTTAGAGGGGGGACTGGACACTGAAGCTTTCTTT
NA	NA	TRBV30	TRBJ2-7	CAWSVGVQYEQYF	TGTGCCTGGAGTGTAGGTGTGCAGTACGAGCAGTACTTC
few	NA	TRBV24-1	TRBJ2-7	CATSTPGLREQYF	TGTGCCACCAGTACTCCAGGGCTGAGAGAGCAGTACTTC
NA	NA	TRBV5-1	TRBJ2-3	CASSLGSGSTDTQYF	TGCGCCAGCAGCTTGGGTAGCGGAAGCACAGATACGCAGTATTTT
NA	NA	TRBV9	TRBJ2-7	CASSPGGRDYEQYF	TGTGCCAGCAGCCCTGGGGGCAGGGACTACGAGCAGTACTTC
few	TRBD1	TRBV4-3	TRBJ2-7	CASSQVSGGGEQYF	TGCGCCAGCAGCCAAGTCTCAGGGGGCGGCGAGCAGTACTTC